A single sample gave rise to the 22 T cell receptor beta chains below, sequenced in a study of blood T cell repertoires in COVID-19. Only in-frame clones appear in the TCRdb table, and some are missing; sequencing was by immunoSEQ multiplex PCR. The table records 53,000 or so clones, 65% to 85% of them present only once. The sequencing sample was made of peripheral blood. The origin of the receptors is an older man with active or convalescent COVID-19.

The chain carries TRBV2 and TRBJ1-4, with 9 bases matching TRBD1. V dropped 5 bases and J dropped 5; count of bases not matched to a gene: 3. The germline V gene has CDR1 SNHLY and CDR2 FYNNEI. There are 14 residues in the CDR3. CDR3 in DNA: TGTGCCAGCAGTACGGGACAGGGCAATGAAAAACTGTTTTTT. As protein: CASSTGQGNEKLFF.

The CDR3 bases are TGTGCCAGTACGGACGGAGGATACTTGAACACTGAAGCTTTCTTT. Its translation is CASTDGGYLNTEAFF. This chain links TRBV19 with TRBJ1-1; no reliable D call. Germline CDR1 LNHDA, CDR2 SQIVND (reference sequence). CDR3 size: 15 residues. Trimming left V 7 bases short and J 0 bases short, with 15 bases between.

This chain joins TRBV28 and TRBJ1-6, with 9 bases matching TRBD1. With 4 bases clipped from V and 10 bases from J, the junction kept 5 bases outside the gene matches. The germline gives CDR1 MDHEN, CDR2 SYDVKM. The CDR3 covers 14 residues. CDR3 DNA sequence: TGTGCCAGCAGTTGGGGACAGGGCCCATCACCCCTCCACTTT. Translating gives CASSWGQGPSPLHF. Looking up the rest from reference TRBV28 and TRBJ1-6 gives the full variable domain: DVKVTQSSRYLVKRTGEKVFLECVQDMDHENMFWYRQDPGLGLRLIYFSYDVKMKEKGDIPEGYSVSREKKERFSLILESASTNQTSMYLCASSWGQGPSPLHFGNGTRLTVT.

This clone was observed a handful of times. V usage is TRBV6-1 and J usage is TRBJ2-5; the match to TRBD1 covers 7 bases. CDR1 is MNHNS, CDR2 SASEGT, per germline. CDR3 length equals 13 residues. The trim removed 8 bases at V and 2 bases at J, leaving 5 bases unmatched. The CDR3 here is CASWDSLQETQYF. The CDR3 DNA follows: TGTGCCAGCTGGGACAGTTTACAAGAGACCCAGTACTTC.

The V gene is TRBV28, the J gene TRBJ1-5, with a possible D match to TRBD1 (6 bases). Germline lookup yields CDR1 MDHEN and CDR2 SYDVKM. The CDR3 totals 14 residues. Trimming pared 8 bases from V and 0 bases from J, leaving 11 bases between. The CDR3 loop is CASYNRVSNQPQHF. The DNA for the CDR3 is TGTGCCAGCTATAACAGGGTTAGCAATCAGCCCCAGCATTTT.

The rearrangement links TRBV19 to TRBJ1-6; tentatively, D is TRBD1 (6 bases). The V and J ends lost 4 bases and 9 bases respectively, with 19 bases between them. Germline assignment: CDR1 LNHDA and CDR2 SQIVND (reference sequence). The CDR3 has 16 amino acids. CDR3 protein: CASSTPDRILGSPLHF. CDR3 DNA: TGTGCCAGTAGTACTCCAGACAGGATTTTAGGTTCACCCCTCCACTTT.

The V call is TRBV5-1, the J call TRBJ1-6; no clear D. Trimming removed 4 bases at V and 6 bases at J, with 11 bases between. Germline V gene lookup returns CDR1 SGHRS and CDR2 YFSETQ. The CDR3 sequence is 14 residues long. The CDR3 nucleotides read TGCGCCAGCAGCAACGGACTGATTAATTCACCCCTCCACTTT. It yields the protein CASSNGLINSPLHF.

This CDR3 reads CASRAGLSDRSQPQHF. Written as DNA, the CDR3 is TGCGCCAGCAGGGCAGGTTTGAGCGACAGGAGTCAGCCCCAGCATTTT. This chain connects TRBV10-2 to TRBJ1-5; a weak D match, TRBD1 (6 bases). The CDR3 extends over 16 amino acids. V lost 6 bases, J lost 6 bases, and 21 bases lay in between. The germline CDR1 and CDR2 sequences are WSHSY and SAAADI.

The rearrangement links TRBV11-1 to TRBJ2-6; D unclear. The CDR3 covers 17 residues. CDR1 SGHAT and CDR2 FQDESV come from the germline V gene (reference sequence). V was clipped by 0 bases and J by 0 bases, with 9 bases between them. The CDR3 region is CASSLAYTLSGANVLTF. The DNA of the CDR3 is TGTGCCAGCAGCTTAGCATACACCCTCTCTGGGGCCAACGTCCTGACTTTC.

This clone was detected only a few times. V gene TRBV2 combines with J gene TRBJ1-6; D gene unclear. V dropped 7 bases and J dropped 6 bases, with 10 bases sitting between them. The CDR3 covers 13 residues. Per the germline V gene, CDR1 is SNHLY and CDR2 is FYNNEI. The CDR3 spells CASKGSSNSPLHF. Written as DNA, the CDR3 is TGTGCCAGCAAAGGCTCTAGTAATTCACCCCTCCACTTT.

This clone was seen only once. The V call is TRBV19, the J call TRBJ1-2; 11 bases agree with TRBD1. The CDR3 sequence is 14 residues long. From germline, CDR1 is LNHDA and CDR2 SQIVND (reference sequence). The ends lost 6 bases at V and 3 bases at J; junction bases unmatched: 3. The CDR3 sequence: CASRGTGGHYGYTF. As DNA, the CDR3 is TGTGCCAGTAGAGGGACAGGGGGGCACTATGGCTACACCTTC.

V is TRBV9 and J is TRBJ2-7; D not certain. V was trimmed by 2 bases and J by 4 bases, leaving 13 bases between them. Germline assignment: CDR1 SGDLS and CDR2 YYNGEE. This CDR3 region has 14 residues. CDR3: CASSVDGLEYEQYF. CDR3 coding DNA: TGTGCCAGCAGCGTTGACGGGTTGGAGTACGAGCAGTACTTC.

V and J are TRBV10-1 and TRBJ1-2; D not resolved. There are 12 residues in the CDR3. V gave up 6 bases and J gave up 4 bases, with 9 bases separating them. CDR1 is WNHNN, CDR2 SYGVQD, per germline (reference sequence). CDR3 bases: TGCGCCAGCAGCGCGACAAGCTATGGCTACACCTTC. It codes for CASSATSYGYTF.

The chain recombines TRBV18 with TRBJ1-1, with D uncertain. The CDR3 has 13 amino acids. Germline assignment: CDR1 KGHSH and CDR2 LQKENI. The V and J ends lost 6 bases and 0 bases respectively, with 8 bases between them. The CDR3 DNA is TGTGCCAGCTCGACGGGAATGAACACTGAAGCTTTCTTT. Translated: CASSTGMNTEAFF.

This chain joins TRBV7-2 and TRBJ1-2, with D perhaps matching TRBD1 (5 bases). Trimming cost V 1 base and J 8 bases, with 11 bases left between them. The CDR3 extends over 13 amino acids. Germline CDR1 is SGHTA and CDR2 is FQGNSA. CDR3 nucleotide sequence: TGTGCCAGCAGCTTAGATGGGGCCGGGGGCTACACCTTC. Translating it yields CASSLDGAGGYTF.

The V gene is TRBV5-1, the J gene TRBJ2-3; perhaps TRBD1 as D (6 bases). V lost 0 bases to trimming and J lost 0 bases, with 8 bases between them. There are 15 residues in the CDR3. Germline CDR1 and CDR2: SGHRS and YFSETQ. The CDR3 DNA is TGCGCCAGCAGCTTGGGACAGGTTAGCACAGATACGCAGTATTTT. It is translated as CASSLGQVSTDTQYF.

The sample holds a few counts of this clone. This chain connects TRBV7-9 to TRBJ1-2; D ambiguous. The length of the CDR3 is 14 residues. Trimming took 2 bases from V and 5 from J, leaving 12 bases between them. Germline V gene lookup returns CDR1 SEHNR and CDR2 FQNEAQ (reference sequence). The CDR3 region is CASSLLASSYGYTF. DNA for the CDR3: TGTGCCAGCAGCTTATTGGCTTCGTCGTATGGCTACACCTTC.

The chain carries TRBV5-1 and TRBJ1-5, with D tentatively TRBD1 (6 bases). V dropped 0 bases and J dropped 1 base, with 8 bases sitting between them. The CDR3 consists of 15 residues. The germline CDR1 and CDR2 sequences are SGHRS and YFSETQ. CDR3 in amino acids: CASSLAGQSNQPQHF. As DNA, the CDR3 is TGCGCCAGCAGCTTGGCCGGACAGAGCAATCAGCCCCAGCATTTT.

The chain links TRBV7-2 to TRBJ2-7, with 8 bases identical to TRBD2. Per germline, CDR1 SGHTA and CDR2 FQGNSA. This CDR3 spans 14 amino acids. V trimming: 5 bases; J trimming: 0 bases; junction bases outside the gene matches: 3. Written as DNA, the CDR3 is TGTGCCAGCAGCCTAGGACTAGCCTCCTACGAGCAGTACTTC. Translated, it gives CASSLGLASYEQYF.

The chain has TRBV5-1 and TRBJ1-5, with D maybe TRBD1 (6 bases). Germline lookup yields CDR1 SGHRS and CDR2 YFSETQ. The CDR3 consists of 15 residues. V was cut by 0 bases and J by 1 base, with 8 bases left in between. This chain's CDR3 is CASSLAGASNQPQHF. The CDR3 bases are TGCGCCAGCAGCTTGGCAGGGGCCAGCAATCAGCCCCAGCATTTT.

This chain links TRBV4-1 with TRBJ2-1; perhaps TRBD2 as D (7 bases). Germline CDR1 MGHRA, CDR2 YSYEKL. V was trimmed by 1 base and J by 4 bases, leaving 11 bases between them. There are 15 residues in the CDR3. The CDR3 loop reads CASSQVEGGYNEQFF. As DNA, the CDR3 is TGCGCCAGCAGCCAAGTGGAGGGGGGGTACAATGAGCAGTTCTTC.

CDR3 sequence (DNA): TGTGCCAGCAGCCAATTATTACTAGCGGTCTACAATGAGCAGTTCTTC. Amino acids: CASSQLLLAVYNEQFF. The chain recombines TRBV3-1 (or the pseudogene TRBV3-2) with TRBJ2-1, with 8 positions matching TRBD2. With V trimmed by 2 bases and J by 3 bases, 6 bases remained unmatched. This CDR3 is 16 amino acids long. From germline, CDR1 is LGHDT and CDR2 YNNKEL (reference sequence).